Sequencing of this T cell receptor beta chain was carried out in a study of shared clonotypes between healthy human individuals. The table came from immunoSEQ multiplex PCR; TCRdb's copy has only in-frame clones and leaves some out. The repertoire has roughly 2,500,000 clones, approximately 93% of them found once; the top ten carry about 0.34%. V gave up 2 bases and J gave up 3 bases, with 10 bases separating them. CDR1 MNHNS and CDR2 SASEGT come from the germline V gene. This CDR3 spans 14 amino acids. The V gene is TRBV6-1, the J gene TRBJ2-5; D is possibly TRBD2 (6 bases). Sequenced: naive CD4+ T cells from PBMCs. Indicated subset: CD45RA+ positively selected. This TCR was sampled from a man younger than 30 in good health. Some clones in this sample may be carry-over from other donors' samples. The DNA of the CDR3 is TGTGCCAGCAGTGAATTATTAGCGGAAGAGACCCAGTACTTC. It specifies CASSELLAEETQYF.